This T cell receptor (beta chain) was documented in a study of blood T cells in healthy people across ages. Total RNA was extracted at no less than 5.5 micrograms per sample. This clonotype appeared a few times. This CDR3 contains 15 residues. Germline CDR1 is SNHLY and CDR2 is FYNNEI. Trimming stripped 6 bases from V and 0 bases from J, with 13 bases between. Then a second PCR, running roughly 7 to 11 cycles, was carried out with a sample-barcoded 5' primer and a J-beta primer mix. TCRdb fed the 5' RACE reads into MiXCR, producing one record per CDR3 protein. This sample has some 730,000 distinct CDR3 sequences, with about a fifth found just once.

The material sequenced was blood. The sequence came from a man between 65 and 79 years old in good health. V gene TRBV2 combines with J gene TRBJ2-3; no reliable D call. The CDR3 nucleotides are TGTGCCAGCAGCCAAAACGAGCTAAGCACAGATACGCAGTATTTT. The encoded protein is CASSQNELSTDTQYF. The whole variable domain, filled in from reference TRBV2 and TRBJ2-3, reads EPEVTQTPSHQVTQMGQEVILRCVPISNHLYFYWYRQILGQKVEFLVSFYNNEISEKSEIFDDQFSVERPDGSNFTLKIRSTKLEDSAMYFCASSQNELSTDTQYFGPGTRLTVL.